The TCR beta chain under discussion was sequenced for a study of cytomegalovirus exposure and HLA in healthy donors. Primers: 60 Vbeta forward and 13 Jbeta reverse. Sequencing was performed with immunoSEQ multiplex PCR; in TCRdb, only in-frame clones are kept and a portion is missing. The sample carries 130,000 or so clones, approximately 10% recorded once. Unmatched junction bases numbered 3, after V lost 0 bases and J lost 9 bases. Germline values: CDR1 SGHRS, CDR2 YFSETQ. The CDR3 covers 13 residues. A note on this clone: The antigen remains unidentified.

Whole-study findings and limits: A later analysis found TCR association rates differed by HLA locus, highest for DRB1 and lowest for HLA-C. Cytomegalovirus association was assigned to about 150 TCR beta chains.

The chain couples TRBV5-1 to TRBJ2-1; 7 nucleotides match TRBD2. The sequence came from a woman aged 35 to 49 in good health and CMV-seropositive. Material: PBMCs. This CDR3 is CASSLEPSGEQFF. DNA for the CDR3: TGCGCCAGCAGCTTGGAGCCTAGCGGTGAGCAGTTCTTC.